The subject of this entry is one TCR beta chain. Antigen specificity is unknown. Per the germline V gene, CDR1 is LNHDA and CDR2 is SQIVND (reference sequence). The V and J ends lost 5 bases and 3 bases respectively, with 26 bases between them. The CDR3 runs to 18 residues. This sample is drawn from a study of T cell responses to AZD1222 COVID-19 vaccine. Study results and limitations: Two AZD1222 doses significantly raised spike-specific TCR breadth and depth over controls. Along spike, vaccine-associated CD4 TCRs were found throughout, with dominance at 160-218 and 743-854.

Profiled with immunoSEQ multiplex PCR; TCRdb holds only in-frame clones, not every one. This table holds more than 95,000 clones, 75% to 85% found once. This clonotype was sampled from an adult who received the AZD1222 COVID-19 vaccine. This rearrangement joins TRBV19 to TRBJ2-7; D not resolved. The sample here was peripheral blood, taken 28 days after the second AZD1222 dose. CDR3 in amino acids: CASSDRYSSNWANYEQYF. CDR3 DNA: TGTGCCAGTAGTGATCGGTACTCGAGTAATTGGGCGAACTACGAGCAGTACTTC.